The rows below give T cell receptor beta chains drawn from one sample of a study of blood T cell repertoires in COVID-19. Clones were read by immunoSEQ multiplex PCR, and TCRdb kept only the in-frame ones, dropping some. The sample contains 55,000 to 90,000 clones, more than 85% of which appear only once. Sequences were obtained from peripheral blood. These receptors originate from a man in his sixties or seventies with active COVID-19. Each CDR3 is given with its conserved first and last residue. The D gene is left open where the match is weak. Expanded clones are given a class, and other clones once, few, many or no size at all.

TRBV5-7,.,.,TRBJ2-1,TGTGCCAGCAGCGCCCGGGGGGCGGCCCCCGATGAGCAGTTCTTC,CASSARGAAPDEQFF
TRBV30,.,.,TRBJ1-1,TGTGCCTGGAGTCCCCGGGGGGGGAACACTGAAGCTTTCTTT,CAWSPRGGNTEAFF
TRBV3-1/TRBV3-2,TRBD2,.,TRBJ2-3,TGTGCCAGCAGCGGGGGGGGACTAGCGGGCTACCTTTCTCCGGATACGCAGTATTTT,CASSGGGLAGYLSPDTQYF
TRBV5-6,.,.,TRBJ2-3,TGTGCCAGCAGCAACCTCGGACACCCATTGGGCTCCGATACGCAGTATTTT,CASSNLGHPLGSDTQYF
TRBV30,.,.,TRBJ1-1,TGTGCCTGGAGTGGGGGGGGAGTGGGGACCACTGAAGCTTTCTTT,CAWSGGGVGTTEAFF
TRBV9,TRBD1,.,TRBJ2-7,TGTGCCAGCAGCGTAGGGGACAGCCCGCTGGACGAGCAGTACTTC,CASSVGDSPLDEQYF
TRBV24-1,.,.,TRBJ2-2,TGTGCCACCAGTGGGGCAGGGTTCACCGGGGAGCTGTTTTTT,CATSGAGFTGELFF
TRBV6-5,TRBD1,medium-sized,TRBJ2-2,TGTGCCAGCAGGGGACAGGGGGAGGTCGGGGAGCTGTTTTTT,CASRGQGEVGELFF
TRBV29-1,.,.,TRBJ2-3,TGCAGCGTTCCAGGGATTGGCCCAGATACGCAGTATTTT,CSVPGIGPDTQYF
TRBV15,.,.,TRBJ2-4,TGTGCCACCAGCATCTTCGGGGTTGGCATTCAGTACTTC,CATSIFGVGIQYF
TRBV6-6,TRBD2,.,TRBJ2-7,TGTGCCAGCAGTAATCCGCGGGGGTCCTACGAGCAGTACTTC,CASSNPRGSYEQYF
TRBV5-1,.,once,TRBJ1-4,TGCGCCAGCAGCTTGGCCGCGGACCCAGCGGGAAAACTGTTTTTT,CASSLAADPAGKLFF
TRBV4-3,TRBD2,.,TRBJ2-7,TGCGCCAGCAGCCCGGGAACCGCGCGGGAGGGCGAGCAGTACTTC,CASSPGTAREGEQYF
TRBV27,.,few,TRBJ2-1,TGTGCCACCCGTCGGGGGAACAATGAGCAGTTCTTC,CATRRGNNEQFF
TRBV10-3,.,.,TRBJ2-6,TGTGCCACCGTCGACACCGGGGCCAACGTCCTGACTTTC,CATVDTGANVLTF
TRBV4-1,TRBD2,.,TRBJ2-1,TGCGCCAGCAGCCGGCGCCTTACTAGCGGCCTGGGCATGAGTGAGCAGTTCTTC,CASSRRLTSGLGMSEQFF
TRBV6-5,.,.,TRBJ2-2,TGTGCCAGCAGTTACGGCGGCAACACCGGGGAGCTGTTTTTT,CASSYGGNTGELFF